This T cell receptor beta chain appears in the sequencing data of a study of control samples from healthy donors and cancer patients. Germline values: CDR1 ENHRY, CDR2 SYGVKD. Trimming shortened V by 4 bases and J by 2 bases, and 9 bases separated the two germline ends. This CDR3 contains 14 residues. Data came from immunoSEQ multiplex PCR; TCRdb stores just in-frame clones and leaves some out. The sample contains 100,000 to 150,000 clones, roughly 87% of which appear only once. The receptor comes from a man aged 18 to 29 in good health. The chain uses TRBV10-3 and TRBJ2-1; D not certain. The sequenced sample was blood. The CDR3 DNA is TGTGCCATCAGTGCGACGGAGACCTACAATGAGCAGTTCTTC. Amino acids: CAISATETYNEQFF.